Presented here are 11 T cell receptor beta chains from one specimen sequenced in a study of blood T cell repertoires in COVID-19. Here immunoSEQ multiplex PCR was the method, and the copy in TCRdb shows in-frame clones only, minus some. The data show 270,000 or so clones, approximately 87% seen once. Material for sequencing was peripheral blood. The receptors derive from a woman younger than 45 with COVID-19, enrolled during active disease.

The genes are TRBV5-1 and TRBJ1-4, with D unclear. The length of the CDR3 is 13 residues. Germline values: CDR1 SGHRS, CDR2 YFSETQ. Trimming stripped 2 bases from V and 7 bases from J, with 9 bases between. The CDR3 here is CASSFATGEKLFF. Here the CDR3 DNA reads TGCGCCAGCAGCTTCGCAACGGGTGAAAAACTGTTTTTT.

J is TRBJ2-5 and V is TRBV5-5, with TRBD2 identical over 14 bases. Losses at the gene ends were 4 bases for V and 0 bases for J; bases not matched to a gene: 8. From germline, CDR1 is SGHKS and CDR2 YYEKEE (reference sequence). This CDR3 spans 18 amino acids. The CDR3 nucleotides are TGTGCCAGCAGCCCCGGGACTAGCGGGGGTGGGTACCAAGAGACCCAGTACTTC. This encodes CASSPGTSGGGYQETQYF. The full variable domain, completed using reference TRBV5-5 and TRBJ2-5, is DAGVTQSPTHLIKTRGQQVTLRCSPISGHKSVSWYQQVLGQGPQFIFQYYEKEERGRGNFPDRFSARQFPNYSSELNVNALLLGDSALYLCASSPGTSGGGYQETQYFGPGTRLLVL.

The rearrangement uses TRBV19 and TRBJ2-1; D unclear. The CDR3 contains 13 residues. CDR1 and CDR2 from the germline V gene are LNHDA and SQIVND (reference sequence). Trimming removed 6 bases from V and 0 bases from J, with 6 bases in between. The CDR3 DNA reads as TGTGCCAGTAGATCCAGCTCCTACAATGAGCAGTTCTTC. It encodes CASRSSSYNEQFF.

This clone has only one observation. CDR3 residues: CASSGTGVSRTQYF. The CDR3 nucleotides read TGTGCCAGCAGCGGGACTGGGGTATCCCGGACCCAGTACTTC. The V gene is TRBV9, the J gene TRBJ2-5, with D tentatively TRBD2 (5 bases). The germline V gene encodes CDR1 SGDLS and CDR2 YYNGEE. The CDR3 runs to 14 residues. The V gene lost 3 bases and the J gene lost 7 bases, with 16 bases spanning the gap.

V gene TRBV7-9 combines with J gene TRBJ1-4; D unclear. V gave up 2 bases and J gave up 8 bases, with 21 bases separating them. CDR3 length: 17 residues. Germline CDR1 reads SEHNR; CDR2 reads FQNEAQ (reference sequence). This CDR3 reads CASSLPPRESGGEKLFF. CDR3 bases: TGTGCCAGCAGCTTACCCCCCCGAGAATCAGGAGGGGAAAAACTGTTTTTT. The variable domain in full, completed from reference TRBV7-9 and TRBJ1-4, reads DTGVSQNPRHKITKRGQNVTFRCDPISEHNRLYWYRQTLGQGPEFLTYFQNEAQLEKSRLLSDRFSAERPKGSFSTLEIQRTEQGDSAMYLCASSLPPRESGGEKLFFGSGTQLSVL.

V gene TRBV19 combines with J gene TRBJ2-1; 11 positions agree with TRBD2. This CDR3 region has 16 residues. The J segment lost 1 base and the V segment lost 6 bases, leaving 5 bases of the junction unmatched. Germline-derived CDR1 and CDR2 are LNHDA and SQIVND (reference sequence). The CDR3 reads CASRRTSGYSYNEQFF. The CDR3 nucleotides are TGTGCCAGTAGAAGGACTAGCGGGTATTCCTACAATGAGCAGTTCTTC.

The chain employs TRBV6-5 and TRBJ2-3; D may be TRBD1 (6 bases). The germline gives CDR1 MNHEY, CDR2 SVGAGI. V was cut by 6 bases and J by 6 bases, with 16 bases left in between. CDR3 length: 14 residues. CDR3 loop: CASRGGPRGDTQYF. The DNA for the CDR3 is TGTGCCAGCAGAGGGGGACCAAGGGGGGATACGCAGTATTTT.

The V call is TRBV18, the J call TRBJ1-5; 7 bases fit TRBD1. The CDR3 runs to 16 residues. Trimming cost V 2 bases and J 7 bases; bases outside gene matches: 11. Germline lookup yields CDR1 KGHSH and CDR2 LQKENI. The CDR3 nucleotides are TGTGCCAGCTCACCAGCAACAGGGGCAAGGGGACAGCCCCAGCATTTT. It translates to CASSPATGARGQPQHF. Full variable domain (remainder filled in from reference TRBV18 and TRBJ1-5): NAGVMQNPRHLVRRRGQEARLRCSPMKGHSHVYWYRQLPEEGLKFMVYLQKENIIDESGMPKERFSAEFPKEGPSILRIQQVVRGDSAAYFCASSPATGARGQPQHFGDGTRLSIL.

V and J are TRBV4-1 and TRBJ1-6; D is perhaps TRBD1 (5 bases). Germline loops: CDR1 MGHRA, CDR2 YSYEKL. The CDR3 sequence is 15 residues long. With 1 base removed from V and 9 bases from J, the gap between germline ends came to 13 bases. The CDR3 loop is CASSQVTDGISPLHF. CDR3 coding DNA: TGCGCCAGCAGCCAAGTGACAGATGGTATTTCACCCCTCCACTTT.

This clone has a single count. J is TRBJ2-7 and V is TRBV7-9, with a possible D match to TRBD2 (6 bases). Germline V gene data show CDR1 as SEHNR and CDR2 as FQNEAQ (reference sequence). The germline V and J ends were trimmed by 2 bases and 1 base, with 18 bases remaining between them. The CDR3 is 17 amino acids. The CDR3 nucleotides read TGTGCCAGCAGCTTACGGGTCACCAGGGAGGTATCCTACGAGCAGTACTTC. Residues: CASSLRVTREVSYEQYF.

Worth noting for this clone: The sample carries other DNA sequences with the same CDR3. CDR3 residues: CASSYREETQYF. The DNA for the CDR3 is TGTGCCAGCAGTTACCGGGAAGAGACCCAGTACTTC. This chain joins TRBV6-2 or TRBV6-3 and TRBJ2-5; D call uncertain. The V gene's germline CDR1 is MNHEY and CDR2 SVGEGT. This CDR3 is 12 amino acids long. Trimming left V 2 bases short and J 3 bases short, with 4 bases between.